Below are 7 T cell receptor beta chains sequenced from a single sample in a study of cytomegalovirus exposure and HLA in healthy donors. Here immunoSEQ multiplex PCR was the method, and the copy in TCRdb shows in-frame clones only, minus some. The sample holds 150,000 to 200,000 clones, around 86% seen once. Sequences were obtained from PBMCs. The receptors originated from a woman aged 18-29 years in good health and CMV-seronegative.

The V gene is TRBV5-1, the J gene TRBJ2-7; 8 bases line up with TRBD1. Germline V gives CDR1 SGHRS, CDR2 YFSETQ. This CDR3 region has 14 residues. After removal of 4 bases from V and 3 bases from J, the junction contained 6 bases not matched to a gene. For the CDR3, the DNA is TGCGCCAGCAGCGGAGACAGGGGATTCTACGAGCAGTACTTC. Protein: CASSGDRGFYEQYF. Drawing the rest from reference TRBV5-1 and TRBJ2-7, the complete variable domain is KAGVTQTPRYLIKTRGQQVTLSCSPISGHRSVSWYQQTPGQGLQFLFEYFSETQRNKGNFPGRFSGRQFSNSRSEMNVSTLELGDSALYLCASSGDRGFYEQYFGPGTRLTVT.

This chain links TRBV7-9 with TRBJ2-3; no clear D. This CDR3 comprises 14 residues. The V end was cut by 3 bases, the J end by 2 bases, with 9 bases between. Germline CDR1 is SEHNR and CDR2 is FQNEAQ (reference sequence). CDR3 loop: CASSLAANTDTQYF. The CDR3 coding sequence is TGTGCCAGCAGCTTGGCGGCAAACACAGATACGCAGTATTTT.

Many counts were recorded for this clone. This CDR3 reads CASSRDRDGLSGYTF. CDR3 nucleotide sequence: TGTGCCAGCAGCCGGGACAGGGATGGTCTCTCTGGCTACACCTTC. The V and J genes are TRBV14 and TRBJ1-2, with 9 positions matching TRBD1. The length of the CDR3 is 15 residues. CDR1 is SGHDN, CDR2 FVKESK, per germline. V was pared by 4 bases and J by 7 bases, with 10 bases of the junction left unmatched. The complete variable domain, with remaining parts taken from reference TRBV14 and TRBJ1-2, reads EAGVTQFPSHSVIEKGQTVTLRCDPISGHDNLYWYRRVMGKEIKFLLHFVKESKQDESGMPNNRFLAERTGGTYSTLKVQPAELEDSGVYFCASSRDRDGLSGYTFGSGTRLTVV.

This chain connects TRBV4-1 to TRBJ1-2; 8 nucleotides align to TRBD1. Germline trimming cut 4 bases from V and 6 bases from J; bases unmatched to any gene: 4. CDR1 and CDR2 from the germline V gene are MGHRA and YSYEKL. The length of the CDR3 is 13 residues. The CDR3 DNA reads TGCGCCAGCAGCCGGGTGACAGGGGATGGCTACACCTTC. Amino acids: CASSRVTGDGYTF.

The chain employs TRBV6-1 and TRBJ1-2; the D is unclear. The CDR3 consists of 13 residues. Germline V gene sequence: CDR1 MNHNS, CDR2 SASEGT. V dropped 5 bases and J dropped 2 bases, with 9 bases sitting between them. CDR3 in DNA: TGTGCCAGCAGTTTGACTGAGAACTATGGCTACACCTTC. Residues: CASSLTENYGYTF.

The chain joins TRBV18 to TRBJ2-7; possible D gene TRBD1, 5 bases. Germline V CDR1 and CDR2: KGHSH, LQKENI. This CDR3 has 16 residues. V lost 1 base and J 9 bases, leaving 22 bases between the germline ends. CDR3 sequence: CASSPLPQVGVDRQYF. The CDR3 DNA is TGTGCCAGCTCACCACTCCCACAGGTTGGGGTCGATCGGCAGTACTTC.

The sample holds one count of this clone. The chain combines TRBV18 with TRBJ1-4; D remains ambiguous. The ends were cut back, 0 bases at V and 7 bases at J, with 9 bases in the middle. The CDR3 totals 14 residues. From germline, CDR1 is KGHSH and CDR2 LQKENI. CDR3 DNA sequence: TGTGCCAGCTCACCACCGAGGGTTGGTGAAAAACTGTTTTTT. As protein: CASSPPRVGEKLFF.